What follows describes a single T cell receptor beta chain. The data belong to a study of blood T cell repertoires in COVID-19. Background on the study: Whether acute or convalescent, the COVID-19 samples came from the United States, Italy and Spain. In each case, the material was cDNA or gDNA derived from T cells, B-cell-depleted T cells, or PBMCs.

Per the original methods: Amplification from reference gene primers served as the basis for estimated nucleated cell counts. The protocol was immunoSEQ multiplex PCR, while the TCRdb copy is restricted to in-frame clones and leaves out a portion. V, J and clone size reflect that table, while D and trimming were determined from the DNA. The sample records roughly 160,000 clones, about 86% being singletons. V shed 4 bases, J shed 12 bases, and the junction held 9 bases outside the gene matches. CDR3 size: 12 residues. The germline gives CDR1 LGHDT, CDR2 YNNKEL (reference sequence). The specimen sequenced was peripheral blood. This receptor was taken from a man aged 45-65 years with active or convalescent COVID-19. V usage is TRBV3-1 (or the pseudogene TRBV3-2) and J usage is TRBJ2-7; 7 bases line up with TRBD1. The DNA of the CDR3 is TGTGCCAGCAGCCCCCGGGACAGCAGCGTGTACTTC. Its protein is CASSPRDSSVYF.